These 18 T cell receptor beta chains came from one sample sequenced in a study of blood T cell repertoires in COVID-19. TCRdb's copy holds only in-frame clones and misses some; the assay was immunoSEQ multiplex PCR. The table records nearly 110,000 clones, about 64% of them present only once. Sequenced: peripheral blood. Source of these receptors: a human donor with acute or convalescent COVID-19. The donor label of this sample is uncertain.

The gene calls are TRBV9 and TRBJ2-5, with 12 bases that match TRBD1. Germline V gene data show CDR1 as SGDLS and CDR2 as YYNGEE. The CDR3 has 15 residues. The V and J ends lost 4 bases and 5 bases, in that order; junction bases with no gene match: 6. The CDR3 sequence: CASSLGTGGYETQYF. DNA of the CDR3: TGTGCCAGCAGCCTAGGGACAGGGGGCTACGAGACCCAGTACTTC.

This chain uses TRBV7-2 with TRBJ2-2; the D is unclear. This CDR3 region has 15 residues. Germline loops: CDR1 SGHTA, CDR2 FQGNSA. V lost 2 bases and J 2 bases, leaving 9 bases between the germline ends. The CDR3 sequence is CASSLRSPNTGELFF. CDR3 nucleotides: TGTGCCAGCAGCTTACGGAGTCCTAACACCGGGGAGCTGTTTTTT.

The CDR3, as DNA: TGTGCCAGCAGCCAAGAGAGGGGGACAGGGGATAGTGAAAAACTGTTTTTT. The encoded protein is CASSQERGTGDSEKLFF. V usage is TRBV4-2 and J usage is TRBJ1-4; 10 bases map to TRBD1. V was clipped by 0 bases and J by 7 bases; unmatched bases: 8. CDR3 size: 17 residues. Germline V gene data show CDR1 as LGHNA and CDR2 as YNFKEQ.

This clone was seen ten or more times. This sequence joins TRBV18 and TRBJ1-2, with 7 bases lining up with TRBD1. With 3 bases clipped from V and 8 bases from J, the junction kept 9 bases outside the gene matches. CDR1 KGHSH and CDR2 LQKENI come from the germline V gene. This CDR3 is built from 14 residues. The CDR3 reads CASSPANTGVGYTF. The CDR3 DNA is TGTGCCAGCTCACCGGCAAATACAGGGGTCGGCTACACCTTC.

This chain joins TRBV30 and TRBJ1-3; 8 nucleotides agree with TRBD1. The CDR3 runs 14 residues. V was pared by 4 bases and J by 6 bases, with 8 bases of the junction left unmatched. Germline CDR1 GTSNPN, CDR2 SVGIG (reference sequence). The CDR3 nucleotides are TGTGCCTGGATTGCCAGGGACAGGAAAAACACCATATATTTT. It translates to CAWIARDRKNTIYF.

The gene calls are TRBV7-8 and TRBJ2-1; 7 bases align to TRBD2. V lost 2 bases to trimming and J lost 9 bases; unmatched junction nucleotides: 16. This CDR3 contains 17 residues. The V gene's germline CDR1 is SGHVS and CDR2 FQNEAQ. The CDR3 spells CASSLISGAWGIGEQFF. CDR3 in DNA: TGTGCCAGCAGCTTAATCAGCGGGGCGTGGGGGATCGGTGAGCAGTTCTTC.

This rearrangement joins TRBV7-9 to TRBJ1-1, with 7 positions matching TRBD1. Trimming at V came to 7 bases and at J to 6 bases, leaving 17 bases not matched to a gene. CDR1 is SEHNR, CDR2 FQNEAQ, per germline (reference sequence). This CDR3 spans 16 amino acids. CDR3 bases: TGTGCCAGCACCCAAACAGGGGTATACAAGAGCGCTGAAGCTTTCTTT. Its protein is CASTQTGVYKSAEAFF.

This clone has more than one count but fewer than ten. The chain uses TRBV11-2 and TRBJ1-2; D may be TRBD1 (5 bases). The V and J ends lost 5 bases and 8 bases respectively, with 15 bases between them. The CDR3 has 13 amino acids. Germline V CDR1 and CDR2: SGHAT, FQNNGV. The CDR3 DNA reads TGTGCCAGCAGCATCAACCGGGGGGGAGGCTACACCTTC. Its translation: CASSINRGGGYTF.

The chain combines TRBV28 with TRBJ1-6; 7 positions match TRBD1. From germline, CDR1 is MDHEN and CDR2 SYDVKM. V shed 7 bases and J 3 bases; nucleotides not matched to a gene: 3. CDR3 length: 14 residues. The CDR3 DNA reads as TGTGCCAGCAATCGACAGGGCTATAATTCACCCCTCCACTTT. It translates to CASNRQGYNSPLHF.

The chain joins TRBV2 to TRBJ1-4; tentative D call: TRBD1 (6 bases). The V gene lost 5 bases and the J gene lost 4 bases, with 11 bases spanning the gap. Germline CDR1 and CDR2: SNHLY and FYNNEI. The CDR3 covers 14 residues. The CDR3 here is CASSIGGNNEKLFF. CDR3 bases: TGTGCCAGCAGTATAGGGGGTAATAATGAAAAACTGTTTTTT.

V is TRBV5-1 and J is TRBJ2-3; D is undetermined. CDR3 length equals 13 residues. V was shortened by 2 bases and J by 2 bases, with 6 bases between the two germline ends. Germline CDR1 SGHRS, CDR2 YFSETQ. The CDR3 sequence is CASSFTTTDTQYF. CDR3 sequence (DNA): TGCGCCAGCAGCTTCACTACCACAGATACGCAGTATTTT.

CDR3: CASSPGLGDSEAFF. The CDR3 DNA is TGTGCCAGCTCACCGGGTCTGGGGGACAGTGAAGCTTTCTTT. The chain uses TRBV18 and TRBJ1-1, with 7 bases identical to TRBD1. CDR1 KGHSH and CDR2 LQKENI come from the germline V gene. This CDR3 is built from 14 residues. J gave up 7 bases and V 3 bases, and 8 bases lay outside the gene matches.

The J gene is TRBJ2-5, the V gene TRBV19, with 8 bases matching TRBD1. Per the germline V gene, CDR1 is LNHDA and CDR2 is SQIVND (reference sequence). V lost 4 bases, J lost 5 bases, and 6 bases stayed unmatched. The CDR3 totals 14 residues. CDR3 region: CASSTDRGGETQYF. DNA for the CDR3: TGTGCCAGTAGTACCGACAGGGGTGGGGAGACCCAGTACTTC.

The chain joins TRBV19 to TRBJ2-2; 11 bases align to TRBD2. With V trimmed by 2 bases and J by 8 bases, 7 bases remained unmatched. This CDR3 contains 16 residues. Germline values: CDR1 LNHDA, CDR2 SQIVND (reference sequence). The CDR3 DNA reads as TGTGCCAGTAGTATATATGCAGGACTAGCGGGTGGGGAGCTGTTTTTT. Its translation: CASSIYAGLAGGELFF.

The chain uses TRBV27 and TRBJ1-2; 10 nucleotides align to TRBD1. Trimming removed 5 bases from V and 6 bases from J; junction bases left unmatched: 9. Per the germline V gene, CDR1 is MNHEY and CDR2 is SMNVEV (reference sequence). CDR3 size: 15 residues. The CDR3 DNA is TGTGCCAGCAGTCCTGGGGGACAGGGGCCCCATGGCTACACCTTC. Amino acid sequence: CASSPGGQGPHGYTF.

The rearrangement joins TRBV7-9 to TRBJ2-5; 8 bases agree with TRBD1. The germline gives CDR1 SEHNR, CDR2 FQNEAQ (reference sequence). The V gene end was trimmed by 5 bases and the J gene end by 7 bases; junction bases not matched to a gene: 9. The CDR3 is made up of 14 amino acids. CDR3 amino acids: CASSPRTGLGTQYF. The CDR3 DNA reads TGTGCCAGCAGCCCCCGGACAGGGTTAGGGACCCAGTACTTC.

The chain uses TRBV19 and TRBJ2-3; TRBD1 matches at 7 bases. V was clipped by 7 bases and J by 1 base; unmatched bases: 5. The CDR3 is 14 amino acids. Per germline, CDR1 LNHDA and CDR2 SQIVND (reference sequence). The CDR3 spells CASKVQGGTDTQYF. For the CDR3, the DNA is TGTGCCAGTAAGGTGCAGGGGGGCACAGATACGCAGTATTTT.

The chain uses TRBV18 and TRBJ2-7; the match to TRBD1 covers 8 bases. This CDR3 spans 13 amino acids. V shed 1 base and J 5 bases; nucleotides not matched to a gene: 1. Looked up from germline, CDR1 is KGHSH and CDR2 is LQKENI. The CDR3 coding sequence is TGTGCCAGCTCACCACTGGACAGGGACGAGCAGTACGTC. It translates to CASSPLDRDEQYV.